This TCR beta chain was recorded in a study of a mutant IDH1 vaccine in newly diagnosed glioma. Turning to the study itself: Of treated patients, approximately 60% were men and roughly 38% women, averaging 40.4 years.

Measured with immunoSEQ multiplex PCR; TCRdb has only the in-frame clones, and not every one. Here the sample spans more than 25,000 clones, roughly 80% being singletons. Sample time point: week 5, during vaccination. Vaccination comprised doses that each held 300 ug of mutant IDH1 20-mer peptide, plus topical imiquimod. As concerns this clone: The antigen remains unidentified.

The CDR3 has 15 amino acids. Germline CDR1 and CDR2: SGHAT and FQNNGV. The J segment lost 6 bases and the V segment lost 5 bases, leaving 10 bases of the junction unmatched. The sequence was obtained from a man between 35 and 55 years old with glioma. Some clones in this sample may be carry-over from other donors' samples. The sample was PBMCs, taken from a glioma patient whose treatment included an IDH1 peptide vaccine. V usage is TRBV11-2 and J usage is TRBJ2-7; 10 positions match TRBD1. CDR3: CASSLRTGGGGEQYF. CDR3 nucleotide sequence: TGTGCCAGCAGCCTACGGACAGGGGGTGGAGGCGAGCAGTACTTC.